The rows below give T cell receptor beta chains drawn from one sample of a study of vaccination effects on CD4 cells after COVID-19. These receptors lack a known antigen. Clones were read by immunoSEQ multiplex PCR, and TCRdb kept only the in-frame ones, dropping some. The sample carries 55,000 to 75,000 clones, roughly 70% recorded once. The material was CD4+ T cells from PBMCs cultured with HCoV-OC43 spike peptides, obtained before COVID-19 vaccination. These receptors were collected from a human donor who received a COVID-19 vaccine. CDR3s include the opening cysteine and the closing phenylalanine or tryptophan. D genes are given only for firm matches. Size tells how often a clone was seen (once, few, many) or the class of an expanded clone, and some rows leave it out.

V	J	size	D	DNA	CDR3
TRBV19	TRBJ2-5	.	.	TGTGCCAGTAGTGCCTACGCGACCGGCCAGTTGGAGACCCAGTACTTC	CASSAYATGQLETQYF
TRBV3-1/TRBV3-2	TRBJ1-2	.	.	TGTGCCAGCAGCCAAGGATCACCTGGAGGCGGGTATGGCTACACCTTC	CASSQGSPGGGYGYTF
TRBV5-1	TRBJ1-1	.	.	TGCGCCAGCAGCTTGATTCCAGGGCCTAACACTGAAGCTTTCTTT	CASSLIPGPNTEAFF
TRBV5-1	TRBJ1-2	.	.	TGCGCCAGCAGCCTATCAGGGGTTGGGAATGGCTACACCTTC	CASSLSGVGNGYTF
TRBV5-1	TRBJ1-1	.	.	TGCGCCAGCAGGACCCACATATGGAGGGAGGGAACTGAAGCTTTCTTT	CASRTHIWREGTEAFF
TRBV7-3	TRBJ2-1	.	TRBD2	TGTGCCAGCAGCTTAATGGGCGGGGGGGCCTCCAATGAGCAGTTCTTC	CASSLMGGGASNEQFF
TRBV10-1	TRBJ2-1	.	TRBD1	TGCGCCAGCAGTGAGATGGCAGGGGGCTACAATGAGCAGTTCTTC	CASSEMAGGYNEQFF
TRBV7-2	TRBJ1-4	.	.	TGTGCCAGCAGCCCCCAGGTGGCGAATGAAAAACTGTTTTTT	CASSPQVANEKLFF
TRBV4-1	TRBJ1-3	.	TRBD1	TGCGCCAGCAGCCTACAGGGGGCCAACTCTGGAAACACCATATATTTT	CASSLQGANSGNTIYF
TRBV19	TRBJ1-2	once	.	TGTGCCAGTAGTGAAGTCGTCGGTTCGGGCTACACCTTC	CASSEVVGSGYTF
TRBV7-2	TRBJ2-5	.	TRBD2	TGTGCCAGCAGCGTCCGGACTAGCGGGGGGGCCGGGTTGTCAGAGACCCAGTACTTC	CASSVRTSGGAGLSETQYF
TRBV5-1	TRBJ1-6	few	TRBD1	TGCGCCAGCAGCCCGGGGACAGCTCGGGGTTCACCCCTCCACTTT	CASSPGTARGSPLHF
TRBV6-5	TRBJ2-1	.	.	TGTGCCAGCAGTTACGAAGCTAGCAGCTACAATGAGCAGTTCTTC	CASSYEASSYNEQFF
TRBV2	TRBJ2-2	.	TRBD1	TGTGCCAGCAGCGTGGACAGGGGTGGAACCGGGGAGCTGTTTTTT	CASSVDRGGTGELFF